One TCR beta chain is described in this entry. The antigen remains unidentified. The authors incorporated unique molecular identifiers into the TCR beta cDNA libraries. TCRdb re-analysed the PCR reads in MiXCR, keeping a single row per CDR3 protein. The data contain approximately 730,000 distinct CDR3 sequences, around 46% of them singletons. The data stem from a study of post-analysis software for immune sequencing data. Study-wide background: Relapsing-remitting, secondary progressive and progressive-relapsing forms made up the multiple sclerosis disease courses. Study results and caveats: Five TRBV segments were significantly more frequent in patients than in controls. TRBV5-6, TRBV5-1 and TRBV20-1 were among these segments. By F measure, strong co-clustering occurred among samples prepared in the same batch.

Germline V CDR1 and CDR2: MNHEY, SMNVEV (reference sequence). The CDR3 is 15 residues long. This receptor was obtained from a girl under 18 with multiple sclerosis. The chain has TRBV27 and TRBJ2-4; 9 positions match TRBD1. The DNA end is more similar to TRBJ2-7, so the J call may be wrong. Material: blood. The CDR3 DNA reads as TGTGCCAGCAGTCCCGGGACAGGGAAGTTTTACGAGCAGTACTTC. The encoded protein is CASSPGTGKFYEQYF.